This T cell receptor beta chain was documented in a study of cytomegalovirus exposure and HLA in healthy donors. Findings of the study overall: An apparent linkage of common viral pathogens to several of the most significant clusters emerged in a later analysis. The productive fraction for most TCR beta V segments was about 87% or about 30% in an earlier analysis. It was reportedly the case that the classifier diagnosed cytomegalovirus status with high specificity and sensitivity.

The study ran its PCR with 60 Vbeta and 13 Jbeta primers. Some clones are missing from TCRdb's copy, which holds only in-frame ones; the method was immunoSEQ multiplex PCR. The sample has 200,000 to 250,000 clones; roughly 80% are singletons. As for this clone: Its antigen is still unknown.

Germline CDR1 is LNHDA and CDR2 is SQIVND (reference sequence). The trim removed 5 bases at V and 0 bases at J, leaving 7 bases unmatched. CDR3 length equals 18 residues. Material for sequencing was PBMCs. V gene TRBV19 combines with J gene TRBJ2-1; TRBD2 matches 13 bases. The TCR was taken from a male donor in good health and CMV-seronegative. The CDR3 bases are TGTGCCAGTAGTTATGGGGGACTAGCGGGAATCTCCTACAATGAGCAGTTCTTC. Its protein is CASSYGGLAGISYNEQFF.